A selection of T cell receptor beta chains follows, all from one sample in a study of blood T cell repertoires in COVID-19. Sequenced by immunoSEQ multiplex PCR; TCRdb stores in-frame clones only, minus some. The table records more than 300,000 clones, roughly 90% of them present only once. The specimen was PBMCs or T cells enriched from blood (not recorded which). Source of these receptors: a woman aged 25 to 39 who had recovered from COVID-19. The conserved cysteine and the conserved F or W are not part of the CDR3 here. Each record gives: V gene, J gene, CDR3 protein.

v_gene: TRBV2
j_gene: TRBJ2-1
CDR3aa: TIRETGINEQF

v_gene: TRBV10-3
j_gene: TRBJ1-2
CDR3aa: AIRAQGAQSYGYT

v_gene: TRBV28
j_gene: TRBJ2-1
CDR3aa: ASSFHSGRAGSYNEQF

v_gene: TRBV27
j_gene: TRBJ2-1
CDR3aa: ASSHSWGQVYEQF

v_gene: TRBV9
j_gene: TRBJ2-3
CDR3aa: ASPGREPDTQY

v_gene: TRBV19
j_gene: TRBJ2-7
CDR3aa: ASSIAPPDRGNYEQY

v_gene: TRBV3-1/TRBV3-2
j_gene: TRBJ2-1
CDR3aa: ASSPTIYNEQF

v_gene: TRBV28
j_gene: TRBJ1-2
CDR3aa: ASSSYRSSFT

v_gene: TRBV6-1
j_gene: TRBJ1-5
CDR3aa: ASSALGGRASNQPQH

v_gene: TRBV12-3/TRBV12-4
j_gene: TRBJ2-7
CDR3aa: ASSLARAVEQY

v_gene: TRBV25-1
j_gene: TRBJ1-4
CDR3aa: ASKGQGEEKLF

v_gene: TRBV7-9
j_gene: TRBJ1-1
CDR3aa: ASSPAGKNTEAF

v_gene: TRBV5-4
j_gene: TRBJ2-5
CDR3aa: ASSQNPTSVKETQY

v_gene: TRBV4-1
j_gene: TRBJ2-1
CDR3aa: ASSPGPGKGVYNEQF

v_gene: TRBV11-3
j_gene: TRBJ2-7
CDR3aa: ASSHETTGWTYEQY

v_gene: TRBV4-1
j_gene: TRBJ1-5
CDR3aa: ASSQFTGFGQPQH

v_gene: TRBV5-4
j_gene: TRBJ2-1
CDR3aa: ASSRLGDEQF

v_gene: TRBV28
j_gene: TRBJ1-2
CDR3aa: ASSFHLGGQGNYGYT

v_gene: TRBV19
j_gene: TRBJ1-2
CDR3aa: ASSQGQLYGYT